This T cell receptor beta chain is from a study of blood T cell repertoires in COVID-19. Looking at the study overall: Material from acute and convalescent COVID-19 was sourced from the United States, Italy and Spain.

About this clone itself: This sample includes further DNA sequences coding for the same CDR3.

From germline, CDR1 is SQVTM and CDR2 ANQGSEA. Trimming removed 7 bases from V and 6 bases from J; junction bases left unmatched: 1. The CDR3 totals 11 residues. Sequencing was performed with immunoSEQ multiplex PCR; in TCRdb, only in-frame clones are kept and a portion is missing. Among 150,000 to 200,000 clones listed, about 86% were seen once. The sequence was obtained from a woman at least 80 years old in a cohort sampled during active or convalescent COVID-19. Sample: peripheral blood. V is TRBV29-1 and J is TRBJ2-2; 8 nucleotides line up with TRBD1. This CDR3 is CSGQGPGELFF. The CDR3 DNA sequence: TGCAGCGGACAGGGGCCCGGGGAGCTGTTTTTT.